The present T cell receptor (beta chain) was sequenced within a study of blood T cells in healthy people across ages. Whenever a sample was processed, at least 6 million PBMCs were isolated. Findings of the study overall: With donor CMV status unknown, expanded clonotype changes were possibly confounded. Older age went with lower TCR beta diversity per million T cells, in a roughly linear way.

The sample holds a few counts of this clonotype. What it recognizes is unknown. Alongside a J-beta primer mix, a sample-barcoded 5' primer served in a second PCR lasting roughly 6 to 11 cycles. Unique molecular identifiers of 12 random nucleotides labeled each cDNA. A single record per CDR3 protein comes from TCRdb applying MiXCR to the 5' RACE reads. Among under 800,000 distinct CDR3 sequences, around 20% were seen once, and the ten largest hold roughly 3.9%. The germline gives CDR1 SNHLY, CDR2 FYNNEI. The CDR3 contains 16 residues. V gave up 6 bases and J gave up 2 bases; unmatched junction bases: 8.

This TCR was recovered from a man aged 70 or older in good health. Material: blood. This chain joins TRBV2 and TRBJ2-3; 10 bases agree with TRBD2. The DNA for the CDR3 is TGTGCCAGCAGGGCGAGGCTAGCGGGGGTCACAGATACGCAGTATTTT. Protein sequence: CASRARLAGVTDTQYF.